The next 32 T cell receptor beta chains were all read from a single sample in a study of cytomegalovirus exposure and HLA in healthy donors. The PCR was carried out with 60 Vbeta primers and 13 Jbeta primers. This table comes from immunoSEQ multiplex PCR, and its TCRdb copy is limited to in-frame clones, with some not included. The data show roughly 130,000 clones, around 80% seen once. Sequenced input: PBMCs. These receptors were taken from a man younger than 40 in good health and CMV-seronegative.

This sequence joins TRBV5-1 and TRBJ2-7; D is possibly TRBD2 (6 bases). Germline CDR1 reads SGHRS; CDR2 reads YFSETQ. The CDR3 has 17 residues. The V and J ends lost 4 bases and 1 base respectively, with 21 bases between them. The CDR3 region is CASSSRRDSRGSYEQYF. The CDR3 DNA follows: TGCGCCAGCAGCAGTCGACGGGACTCTCGAGGGTCCTACGAGCAGTACTTC.

This rearrangement joins TRBV7-2 to TRBJ1-1; D ambiguous. In germline, CDR1 is SGHTA, CDR2 FQGNSA. V lost 5 bases to trimming and J lost 0 bases, with 7 bases between them. The CDR3 sequence is 13 residues long. The CDR3 nucleotides read TGTGCCAGCAGCGCGGCCATGAACACTGAAGCTTTCTTT. This translates into CASSAAMNTEAFF. The full variable domain, in which reference TRBV7-2 and TRBJ1-1 provide the parts outside the CDR3, is GAGVSQSPSNKVTEKGKDVELRCDPISGHTALYWYRQSLGQGLEFLIYFQGNSAPDKSGLPSDRFSAERTGGSVSTLTIQRTQQEDSAVYLCASSAAMNTEAFFGQGTRLTVV.

The V call is TRBV2, the J call TRBJ1-4, with 7 positions matching TRBD1. V shed 4 bases, J shed 8 bases, and the junction held 10 bases outside the gene matches. The CDR3 is 15 residues long. Germline values: CDR1 SNHLY, CDR2 FYNNEI. The CDR3 sequence is CASSALTGYQEKLFF. Here the CDR3 DNA reads TGTGCCAGCAGTGCCTTGACAGGGTATCAGGAAAAACTGTTTTTT.

This rearrangement joins TRBV28 to TRBJ1-1; D is perhaps TRBD1 (6 bases). This CDR3 spans 14 amino acids. Germline CDR1 reads MDHEN; CDR2 reads SYDVKM. Deletions cut 3 bases from V and 5 bases from J, with 13 bases between. The CDR3, as DNA: TGTGCCAGCAGTTTTAGCAGGGGAGCGACTGAAGCTTTCTTT. Amino acid sequence: CASSFSRGATEAFF.

V gene TRBV6-4 combines with J gene TRBJ2-5; 9 positions agree with TRBD2. Germline CDR1 is MRHNA and CDR2 is SNTAGT. Unmatched junction bases numbered 4, after V lost 3 bases and J lost 2 bases. The CDR3 consists of 15 residues. In DNA form, the CDR3 reads TGTGCCAGCAGTGAGGAAGCGGGGGGACAAGAGACCCAGTACTTC. This translates into CASSEEAGGQETQYF.

The chain has TRBV18 and TRBJ1-4; no reliable D call. V lost 6 bases to trimming and J lost 2 bases, with 13 bases between them. This CDR3 is 15 amino acids long. Per germline, CDR1 KGHSH and CDR2 LQKENI. The CDR3 coding sequence is TGTGCCAGCTCGCATTCCGAGGGCACTAATGAAAAACTGTTTTTT. This gives the protein CASSHSEGTNEKLFF.

This rearrangement joins TRBV29-1 to TRBJ2-7, with D possibly being TRBD1 (5 bases). The length of the CDR3 is 12 residues. CDR1 is SQVTM and CDR2 is ANQGSEA in the germline V gene. V lost 2 bases, J lost 2 bases, and 7 bases lay in between. The CDR3 reads CSVELGPYEQYF. The CDR3 coding sequence is TGCAGCGTTGAACTGGGGCCCTACGAGCAGTACTTC.

This chain links TRBV27 with TRBJ2-6; possible D gene TRBD1, 5 bases. Trimming stripped 5 bases from V and 0 bases from J, with 11 bases between. Germline CDR1 MNHEY, CDR2 SMNVEV (reference sequence). CDR3 length: 16 amino acids. The CDR3 DNA follows: TGTGCCAGCAGTGCAAACAGGCCCTCTGGGGCCAACGTCCTGACTTTC. It is translated as CASSANRPSGANVLTF.

This clone has a handful of counts. The chain is built from TRBV5-1 and TRBJ2-5; TRBD1 agrees at 9 bases. V gave up 4 bases and J gave up 1 base; unmatched junction bases: 2. Germline V lookup: CDR1 SGHRS, CDR2 YFSETQ. CDR3 length: 14 residues. The CDR3 bases are TGCGCCAGCAGCCAGACAGGGGGCCAAGAGACCCAGTACTTC. Its translation: CASSQTGGQETQYF.

The chain has TRBV21-1 and TRBJ2-5; the D call TRBD1 from the table was never checked on the DNA. TRBV21-1 is a pseudogene. This CDR3 is 13 amino acids long. The DNA for the CDR3 is TGTGCCAGCGGGAACAGGTGTCAAGAGACCCAGTACTTC. It codes for CASGNRCQETQYF.

This chain connects TRBV19 to TRBJ1-5, with a tentative D call TRBD1 (5 bases). This CDR3 comprises 12 residues. Trimming removed 7 bases at V and 4 bases at J, with 8 bases between. CDR1 is LNHDA and CDR2 is SQIVND in the germline V gene (reference sequence). In DNA form, the CDR3 reads TGTGCCAGTAATCAGGGAAATCAGCCCCAGCATTTT. Translated, it gives CASNQGNQPQHF.

J is TRBJ2-5 and V is TRBV28, with D possibly matching TRBD1 (5 bases). Germline lookup yields CDR1 MDHEN and CDR2 SYDVKM. Trimming took off 5 bases at V and 2 bases at J, with 15 bases between the two ends. This CDR3 is built from 15 residues. As DNA, the CDR3 is TGTGCCAGCAGTCCCTCAAGACAGCGACAAGAGACCCAGTACTTC. Protein: CASSPSRQRQETQYF.

The rearrangement joins TRBV28 to TRBJ1-2; the D gene is possibly TRBD1 (6 bases). Trimming shortened V by 6 bases and J by 4 bases, and 9 bases separated the two germline ends. Germline CDR1 MDHEN, CDR2 SYDVKM. The CDR3 extends over 12 amino acids. The CDR3 bases are TGTGCCAGCAGCACAGGGCCCTATGGCTACACCTTC. Its protein is CASSTGPYGYTF.

The CDR3 DNA reads as TGTGCCAGCAGCCCGGCCAGGGGGCGAACTGAAGCTTTCTTT. Its translation is CASSPARGRTEAFF. This chain connects TRBV7-2 to TRBJ1-1; 8 nucleotides line up with TRBD1. The trim removed 5 bases at V and 5 bases at J, leaving 7 bases unmatched. CDR1 and CDR2 (germline): SGHTA, FQGNSA. The CDR3 covers 14 residues. Full variable domain (missing parts from reference TRBV7-2 and TRBJ1-1): GAGVSQSPSNKVTEKGKDVELRCDPISGHTALYWYRQSLGQGLEFLIYFQGNSAPDKSGLPSDRFSAERTGGSVSTLTIQRTQQEDSAVYLCASSPARGRTEAFFGQGTRLTVV.

In its sample, this clone was seen a few times. The rearrangement uses TRBV6-5 and TRBJ1-1; the match to TRBD1 covers 11 bases. With V trimmed by 2 bases and J by 6 bases, 8 bases remained unmatched. This CDR3 region has 16 residues. From germline, CDR1 is MNHEY and CDR2 SVGAGI. CDR3 in amino acids: CASSYGRTGGIAEAFF. The DNA for the CDR3 is TGTGCCAGCAGTTACGGGAGGACAGGGGGCATCGCTGAAGCTTTCTTT.

The gene calls are TRBV5-6 and TRBJ2-7; tentatively, D is TRBD1 (5 bases). CDR3 length: 13 residues. Germline loops: CDR1 SGHDT, CDR2 YYEEEE. V was shortened by 1 base and J by 5 bases, with 10 bases between the two germline ends. In DNA form, the CDR3 reads TGTGCCAGCAGCTTGCATCCAGGGAACGAGCAGTACTTC. Translated, it gives CASSLHPGNEQYF.

The chain couples TRBV28 to TRBJ2-1, with 7 bases matching TRBD1. V shed 4 bases and J 0 bases; nucleotides not matched to a gene: 12. The CDR3 length is 18 residues. Looked up from germline, CDR1 is MDHEN and CDR2 is SYDVKM. The CDR3 region is CASSSPPARQGSYNEQFF. The CDR3, as DNA: TGTGCCAGCAGTTCACCCCCGGCGCGACAGGGCTCCTACAATGAGCAGTTCTTC.

The chain has TRBV9 and TRBJ2-3; 8 bases align to TRBD1. Germline V lookup: CDR1 SGDLS, CDR2 YYNGEE. V lost 4 bases, J lost 2 bases, and 9 bases stayed unmatched. The CDR3 runs to 16 residues. CDR3 nucleotides: TGTGCCAGCAGCAGCCGAGGGGACAGGATCACAGATACGCAGTATTTT. It encodes CASSSRGDRITDTQYF. The full variable domain, with the rest looked up from reference TRBV9 and TRBJ2-3, is DSGVTQTPKHLITATGQRVTLRCSPRSGDLSVYWYQQSLDQGLQFLIQYYNGEERAKGNILERFSAQQFPDLHSELNLSSLELGDSALYFCASSSRGDRITDTQYFGPGTRLTVL.

The V and J genes are TRBV4-1 and TRBJ1-6; D gene ambiguous. Germline V lookup: CDR1 MGHRA, CDR2 YSYEKL. The CDR3 consists of 18 residues. V shed 1 base and J shed 5 bases, with 18 bases lying between them. The CDR3 DNA sequence: TGCGCCAGCAGCCAAGCGCCCCTGGGCAACCGGAATAATTCACCCCTCCACTTT. Protein product: CASSQAPLGNRNNSPLHF.

The chain uses TRBV25-1 and TRBJ2-5, with 9 bases aligning to TRBD1. The CDR3 totals 13 residues. V dropped 3 bases and J dropped 4; count of bases not matched to a gene: 0. CDR1 and CDR2 from the germline V gene are MGHDK and SYGVNS. The CDR3 sequence is CASSEDRGETQYF. CDR3 in DNA: TGTGCCAGCAGTGAGGACAGGGGAGAGACCCAGTACTTC.

The V gene is TRBV14, the J gene TRBJ1-1, with 8 bases matching TRBD1. Germline values: CDR1 SGHDN, CDR2 FVKESK. V gave up 4 bases and J gave up 6 bases; unmatched junction bases: 7. The CDR3 runs 14 residues. The CDR3 DNA reads TGTGCCAGCAGCCCAAGGACAGGGTTGTCTGAAGCTTTCTTT. Protein sequence: CASSPRTGLSEAFF.

This rearrangement joins TRBV28 to TRBJ1-2, with 10 bases fitting TRBD1. This CDR3 is 15 amino acids long. Germline V gene data show CDR1 as MDHEN and CDR2 as SYDVKM. V gave up 4 bases and J gave up 4 bases; unmatched junction bases: 6. CDR3 sequence reads: CASSSDRGRVYGYTF. For the CDR3, the DNA is TGTGCCAGCAGTTCCGACAGGGGGCGAGTCTATGGCTACACCTTC.

The rearrangement joins TRBV2 to TRBJ2-6; D remains unclear. This CDR3 has 15 residues. CDR1 is SNHLY, CDR2 FYNNEI, per germline. The germline V and J ends were trimmed by 10 bases and 2 bases, with 15 bases remaining between them. CDR3 in amino acids: CATAYDEAGANVLTF. CDR3 coding DNA: TGTGCCACCGCTTATGATGAGGCTGGGGCCAACGTCCTGACTTTC.

V usage is TRBV4-2 and J usage is TRBJ2-1; D is possibly TRBD1 (6 bases). V lost 3 bases, J lost 8 bases, and 14 bases lay in between. The CDR3 is 14 amino acids. Germline lookup yields CDR1 LGHNA and CDR2 YNFKEQ. The CDR3: CASSQSGTPDEQFF. CDR3 nucleotide sequence: TGTGCCAGCAGCCAGTCCGGGACACCCGATGAGCAGTTCTTC.

V is TRBV4-3 and J is TRBJ2-3; 11 bases map to TRBD2. Germline V gene data show CDR1 as LGHNA and CDR2 as YSLEER. The CDR3 loop spans 19 amino acids. After removal of 0 bases from V and 6 bases from J, the junction contained 14 bases not matched to a gene. CDR3 sequence reads: CASSQDPGSGGAIADTQYF. The DNA for the CDR3 is TGCGCCAGCAGCCAAGATCCGGGTAGCGGGGGGGCTATTGCGGATACGCAGTATTTT.

The genes are TRBV5-6 and TRBJ2-5, with 7 bases lining up with TRBD2. Per the germline V gene, CDR1 is SGHDT and CDR2 is YYEEEE. V lost 1 base and J lost 0; bases outside the gene matches: 6. The CDR3 loop spans 16 amino acids. The CDR3 region is CASSLYGTTYQETQYF. The CDR3 DNA reads TGTGCCAGCAGCTTGTATGGGACTACCTACCAAGAGACCCAGTACTTC.

The V and J genes are TRBV18 and TRBJ1-6, with a tentative D call TRBD1 (5 bases). Looked up from germline, CDR1 is KGHSH and CDR2 is LQKENI. This CDR3 has 14 amino acids. V was cut by 3 bases and J by 8 bases, with 11 bases left in between. CDR3 protein: CASSPGPGDSPLHF. CDR3 DNA sequence: TGTGCCAGCTCACCGGGGCCGGGCGATTCACCCCTCCACTTT.

The chain carries TRBV9 and TRBJ1-5; D is undetermined. The ends were cut back, 3 bases at V and 6 bases at J, with 16 bases in the middle. Germline CDR1 SGDLS, CDR2 YYNGEE. The CDR3 has 15 residues. Here the CDR3 DNA reads TGTGCCAGCAGCGCCGGCCCGGGAGAGGGTCAGCCCCAGCATTTT. It codes for CASSAGPGEGQPQHF. Full variable domain (rest looked up from reference TRBV9 and TRBJ1-5): DSGVTQTPKHLITATGQRVTLRCSPRSGDLSVYWYQQSLDQGLQFLIQYYNGEERAKGNILERFSAQQFPDLHSELNLSSLELGDSALYFCASSAGPGEGQPQHFGDGTRLSIL.

The CDR3 spells CASSSQGGSEKLFF. Written as DNA, the CDR3 is TGTGCCAGCAGCTCGCAAGGAGGGAGTGAAAAACTGTTTTTT. The chain links TRBV7-9 to TRBJ1-4; D is unclear. This CDR3 comprises 14 residues. V was trimmed by 4 bases and J by 7 bases, leaving 13 bases between them. Germline CDR1 reads SEHNR; CDR2 reads FQNEAQ (reference sequence).

V gene TRBV7-2 combines with J gene TRBJ2-4, with 8 bases aligning to TRBD2. The CDR3 is 15 amino acids. Germline CDR1 and CDR2: SGHTA and FQGNSA. V dropped 2 bases and J dropped 1; count of bases not matched to a gene: 1. The CDR3 protein is CASSLSGSAKNIQYF. CDR3 nucleotide sequence: TGTGCCAGCAGCTTAAGCGGGAGCGCCAAAAACATTCAGTACTTC. Together with reference TRBV7-2 and TRBJ2-4, the CDR3 gives the full variable domain: GAGVSQSPSNKVTEKGKDVELRCDPISGHTALYWYRQSLGQGLEFLIYFQGNSAPDKSGLPSDRFSAERTGGSVSTLTIQRTQQEDSAVYLCASSLSGSAKNIQYFGAGTRLSVL.

This clone appeared a few times. The rearrangement links TRBV7-3 to TRBJ1-6, with 7 bases matching TRBD1. Germline V gene data show CDR1 as SGHTA and CDR2 as FQGTGA. V dropped 0 bases and J dropped 9; count of bases not matched to a gene: 8. The CDR3 runs 16 residues. The CDR3, as DNA: TGTGCCAGCAGCTTAACGTCGAGGGGGCGAGGTTCACCCCTCCACTTT. This translates into CASSLTSRGRGSPLHF.

The chain recombines TRBV28 with TRBJ2-7; 7 bases line up with TRBD1. The germline V gene encodes CDR1 MDHEN and CDR2 SYDVKM. V trimming: 3 bases; J trimming: 4 bases; junction bases outside the gene matches: 6. CDR3 length: 14 amino acids. The CDR3 DNA is TGTGCCAGCAGTTTCACAGGGGCAGGGTACGAGCAGTACTTC. Its translation: CASSFTGAGYEQYF.